The present T cell receptor (beta chain) was sequenced within a study of blood T cell repertoires in COVID-19 (dated by TCRdb to the early 2020s). Study-wide context: Collaborator samples came from the United States, Italy and Spain and covered acute and convalescent phases of COVID-19. Samples were obtained from the ongoing ImmuneRACE study (first 160 participants) and from about 1,300 subjects provided by 6 global collaborators. The dataset comprised deeply sampled blood TCRbeta repertoires from subjects exposed to, actively infected with, or recovered from COVID-19. The material from the prospective study consisted of cDNA or gDNA derived from T cells, B-cell-depleted T cells, or PBMCs. The repertoires were released in a freely available public database meant as a resource for research on the immune response to SARS-CoV-2. HLA class I and class II types, where available, came from metadata supplied by the sample provider rather than from assay-based typing. Sample metadata almost always included a de-identified subject ID, COVID-19 status, age in years and sex. Overall results and qualifications from the work: The quantity of clinical and demographic metadata differed by source and by participant and was supplied without curation.

About this clone: The antigen it recognizes is unknown. No quality values exist for individual bases; no much larger clone is one base distant.

Enrolling through a virtual design, the prospective study's participants ranged in age from roughly 18 to 89 years and lived across 20 to 30 United States geographic areas. In the prospective study, participants were assigned to cohorts based on the clinical history participants reported in a screening survey and a study questionnaire. Exposed participants had been in contact with someone with a PCR-confirmed or clinician-diagnosed COVID-19 case within 2 weeks of study entry. Mobile phlebotomists in the prospective study collected whole blood, serum and a nasopharyngeal or oropharyngeal swab from every participant. Prospective study participants could optionally give additional blood draws and questionnaires over a roughly 2-month period. Before DNA extraction, prospective study blood samples were shipped either frozen or at room temperature. According to the germline V gene, CDR1 reads SGDLS and CDR2 reads YYNGEE. The V end loses 0 bases and the J end loses 3 bases, and a stretch of 10 bases separates them. The CDR3 starts with the cysteine, ends with the phenylalanine, and has 14 residues. Just CDR3 DNA is preserved here, 42 bases in frame from base 1.

The immunoSEQ Assay, a bias-controlled multiplex PCR, was used to amplify TCRbeta CDR3 regions from genomic DNA. Processing in the source paper ran as follows. Nucleated cell counts per sample were estimated from amplification of reference gene primers within the assay. To quantify the absolute abundance of each unique TCRbeta CDR3 rearrangement, sequence reads were collapsed and filtered. For each sample, productive Simpson clonality was calculated as the square root of Simpson's diversity index across productive rearrangements. TCRdb re-hosts the immuneACCESS table, in-frame sequences only. Its copies lack some clones; in the studies checked, an unresolved V gene accounts for under half of them, and the cause for the rest is not known. The V and J calls and clone size were taken over from that table, and D and trimming were inferred from the DNA. The sample table contains roughly 400,000 clones; only one count was recorded for about 88% of them. Of the sample, approximately 1.5% falls within the top ten clones.

Sequencing was performed on PBMCs or T cells enriched from blood (not recorded which). The rearranged chain carries TRBV9 and TRBJ2-7, and perhaps TRBD1 as D gene, on 6 matching bases. The sequence derives from a woman aged 18-29 years who had been exposed to COVID-19. CDR3 reads: CASSVEGENYEQYF. The nucleotide sequence is TGTGCCAGCAGCGTAGAGGGGGAAAACTACGAGCAGTACTTC. This CDR3, with the reference TRBV9 and TRBJ2-7 proteins standing in past its ends, gives the full variable domain DSGVTQTPKHLITATGQRVTLRCSPRSGDLSVYWYQQSLDQGLQFLIQYYNGEERAKGNILERFSAQQFPDLHSELNLSSLELGDSALYFCASSVEGENYEQYFGPGTRLTVT.